This TCR beta chain was identified in a study of CD8 T cells in ankylosing spondylitis. This clonotype was counted only a few times. Its cognate antigen is unknown. One entry per CDR3 protein results from TCRdb running MiXCR on the 5' RACE reads. The table shows approximately 100,000 distinct CDR3 sequences, with 8% to 10% occurring only once. Study-level results: Previous work reported some of these motif variants in the synovial fluid and blood of reactive arthritis. Several highly homologous variants made up a TCR beta motif, and this motif appeared characteristic of ankylosing spondylitis blood. Clones linked to the disease showed a CD8+ phenotype. They occurred at relatively low frequencies in peripheral blood.

This CDR3 region has 18 residues. V shed 5 bases and J 4 bases; nucleotides not matched to a gene: 18. CDR1 and CDR2 (germline): LGHNT, FRNRAP. The sequence was collected from a male donor with ankylosing spondylitis or in good health (not recorded which). The sample taken for sequencing was blood, either unsorted or a sorted T cell fraction (not recorded which). The chain recombines TRBV12-5 with TRBJ2-3; 7 bases agree with TRBD2. CDR3 coding DNA: TGTGCTAGTGGTCCGGGACCCTACGACGGGAGGAGACCAGATACGCAGTATTTT. Its translation is CASGPGPYDGRRPDTQYF.